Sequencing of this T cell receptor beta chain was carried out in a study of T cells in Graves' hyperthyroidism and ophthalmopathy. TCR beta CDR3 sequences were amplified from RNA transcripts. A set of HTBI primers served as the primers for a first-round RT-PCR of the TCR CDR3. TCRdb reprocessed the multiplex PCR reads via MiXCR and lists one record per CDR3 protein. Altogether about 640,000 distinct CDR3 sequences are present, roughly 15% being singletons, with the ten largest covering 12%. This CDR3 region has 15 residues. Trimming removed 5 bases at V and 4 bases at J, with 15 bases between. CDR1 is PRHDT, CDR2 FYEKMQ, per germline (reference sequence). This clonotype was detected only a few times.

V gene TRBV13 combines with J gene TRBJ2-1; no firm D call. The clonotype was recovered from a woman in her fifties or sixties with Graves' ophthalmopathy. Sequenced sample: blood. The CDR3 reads CASSLAEKPYNEQFF. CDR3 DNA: TGTGCCAGCAGCCTTGCTGAGAAACCATACAATGAGCAGTTCTTC.